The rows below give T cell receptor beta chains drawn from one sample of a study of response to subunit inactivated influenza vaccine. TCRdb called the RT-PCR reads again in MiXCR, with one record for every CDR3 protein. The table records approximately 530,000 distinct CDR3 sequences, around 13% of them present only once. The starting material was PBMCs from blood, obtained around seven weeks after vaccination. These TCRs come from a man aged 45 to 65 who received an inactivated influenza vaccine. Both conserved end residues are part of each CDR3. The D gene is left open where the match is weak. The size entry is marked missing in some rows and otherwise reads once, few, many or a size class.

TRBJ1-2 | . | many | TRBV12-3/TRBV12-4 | TGTGCCAGCAGTTTTTCTTCAGGTGGCTACACCTTC | CASSFSSGGYTF
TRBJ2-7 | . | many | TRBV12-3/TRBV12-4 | TGTGCCAGCAGTTTAGGGTCCGGGCCGAAGTACTTC | CASSLGSGPKYF
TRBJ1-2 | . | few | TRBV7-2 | TGTGCCAGCAGCTTTCATACTACTTGGGACTATGGCTACACCTTC | CASSFHTTWDYGYTF
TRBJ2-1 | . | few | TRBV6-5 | TGTGCCAGCAGTTTTGCACTCGGCAATGAGCAGTTCTTC | CASSFALGNEQFF
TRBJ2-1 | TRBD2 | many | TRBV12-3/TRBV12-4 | TGTGCCAGCAGTTCCCCGGTTGAGGGAGGGCCGAGGCAGTTCTTC | CASSSPVEGGPRQFF
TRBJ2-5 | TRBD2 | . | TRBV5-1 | TGCGCCAGCAGCTTGAGTTACCCTAGCGGGAGGGAGACCCAGTACTTC | CASSLSYPSGRETQYF
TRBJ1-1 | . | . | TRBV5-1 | TGCGCCAGCAGCTTGGATCAGGGGATGAACACTGAAGCTTTCTTT | CASSLDQGMNTEAFF
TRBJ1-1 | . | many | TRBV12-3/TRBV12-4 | TGTGCCAGCAGTTTATTGGGGATTGGTGTAGGAGCTTTCTTT | CASSLLGIGVGAFF
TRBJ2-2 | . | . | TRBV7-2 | TGTGCCAGCAGCTTAAGCTGGGTCACCGGGGAGCTGTTTTTT | CASSLSWVTGELFF
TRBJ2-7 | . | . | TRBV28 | TGTGCCAGCAGTTATTTGGACGTCTACGAGCAGTACTTC | CASSYLDVYEQYF
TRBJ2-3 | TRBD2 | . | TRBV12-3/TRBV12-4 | TGTGCCAGCCAAAGGGCTAGCGGGAGTTCAGATACGCAGTATTTT | CASQRASGSSDTQYF
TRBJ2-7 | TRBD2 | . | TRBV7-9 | TGTGCCAGCAGCTCGAGCCCCGGGACTAGCGGAACCTACGAGCAGTACTTC | CASSSSPGTSGTYEQYF
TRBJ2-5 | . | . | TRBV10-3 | TGTGCCATCGCCTTTGGGGGCCTGGGAGAGACCCAGTACTTC | CAIAFGGLGETQYF
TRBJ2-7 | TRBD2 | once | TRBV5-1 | TGCGCCAGCAGCTTGGATAGCGGGAGAAATACCCACGAGCAGTACTTC | CASSLDSGRNTHEQYF
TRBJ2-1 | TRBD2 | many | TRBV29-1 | TGCAGCGTTGACATCGGGAAAAGACAGCCGCCGGGACTAGCGGGAGGCGAGCAGTTCTTC | CSVDIGKRQPPGLAGGEQFF
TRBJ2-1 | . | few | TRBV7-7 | TGTGCTAGCAGCCTTAGCGGAGGGGTTGACAATGAGCAGTTCTTC | CASSLSGGVDNEQFF
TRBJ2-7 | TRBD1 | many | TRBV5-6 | TGTGCCAGCAGCTCCGTCTTGACAGGGGGCTCCAACGAGCAGTACTTC | CASSSVLTGGSNEQYF
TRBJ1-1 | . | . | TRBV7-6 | TGTGCCAGCAGCCCCGGAGCGACGAACACTGAAGCTTTCTTT | CASSPGATNTEAFF
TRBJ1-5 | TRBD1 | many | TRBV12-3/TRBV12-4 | TGTGCCAGCAGTTTAGAACAGGGGCGGCATCAGCCCCAGCATTTT | CASSLEQGRHQPQHF
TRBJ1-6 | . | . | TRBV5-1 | TGCGCCAGCAGCTTGGCACGGTCGGAGGGTTCACCCCTCCACTTT | CASSLARSEGSPLHF
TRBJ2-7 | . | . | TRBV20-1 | TGCAGTGCTAGAGACAGGGGTCATTACGAGCAGTACTTC | CSARDRGHYEQYF
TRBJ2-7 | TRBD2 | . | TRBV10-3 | TGTGCCATCAGTGAAGTCGGGACTAGCGGGGGGTACGAGCAGTACTTC | CAISEVGTSGGYEQYF
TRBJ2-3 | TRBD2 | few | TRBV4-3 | TGCGCCAGCAGCCATTATAGCGGGAGAGGGGCAGATACGCAGTATTTT | CASSHYSGRGADTQYF
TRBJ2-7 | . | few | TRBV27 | TGTGCCAGCAGCCCAGCGGGACAGGCCCTCTACGAGCAGTACTTC | CASSPAGQALYEQYF
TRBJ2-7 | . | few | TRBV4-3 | TGCGCCAGCAGCCCTGAAGGGGGTGTGGGTGAGCAGTACTTC | CASSPEGGVGEQYF
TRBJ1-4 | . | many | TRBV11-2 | TGTGCCAGCAGCTTAGAAATTGGTGAAAAACTGTTTTTT | CASSLEIGEKLFF
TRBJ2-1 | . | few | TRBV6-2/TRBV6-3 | TGTGCCAGCAGTTACTCCACAGGGCATTACCGTGGCACCTACAATGAGCAGTTCTTC | CASSYSTGHYRGTYNEQFF
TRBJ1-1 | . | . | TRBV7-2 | TGTGCCAGCAGCTCTGGGAGAACAGGGCTCACTGAAGCTTTCTTT | CASSSGRTGLTEAFF
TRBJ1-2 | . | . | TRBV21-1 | TGTGCCAGCAGCAAAGCATCGGAAGTTAACTATGGCTACACCTTC | CASSKASEVNYGYTF
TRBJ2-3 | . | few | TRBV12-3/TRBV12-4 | TGTGCCAGCAGTCTCACTAGGAACACAGATACGCAGTATTTT | CASSLTRNTDTQYF
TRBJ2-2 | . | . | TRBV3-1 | TGTGCCAGCAGCCAAGGCCCAGGACTTAACACCGGGGAGCTGTTTTTT | CASSQGPGLNTGELFF
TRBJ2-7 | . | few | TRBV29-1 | TGCAGCGTTGGAAACAGGAAAGCGGACAGTTACCCCTACGAGCAGTACTTC | CSVGNRKADSYPYEQYF
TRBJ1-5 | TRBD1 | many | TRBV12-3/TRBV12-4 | TGTGCCAGCAGTCCTACTGGACAGGGCTTCAATCAGCCCCAGCATTTT | CASSPTGQGFNQPQHF